This T cell receptor (beta chain) was documented in a study of cytomegalovirus exposure and HLA in healthy donors. Findings and limits, study-wide: Common viral pathogens were later found to be apparently linked to several of the most significant clusters. Usually a TCR sequence was rare, but some public TCRs were found in many donors. In an earlier analysis, about 87% or about 30%: the productive usage of most TCR beta V segments.

In the case of this clone: The antigen remains undetermined.

The study ran its PCR with 60 Vbeta and 13 Jbeta primers. Libraries were prepared by immunoSEQ multiplex PCR; TCRdb keeps only in-frame clonotypes and omits some of them. The data show about 260,000 clones, with roughly two thirds seen just once and 2% to 2.5% held by the top ten. The receptor's source is a female donor in good health and CMV-seronegative. The material sequenced was PBMCs.

CDR3 in amino acids: CASGGQLSLASEQFF. CDR3 DNA: TGTGCCAGCGGAGGACAGCTCAGCCTCGCCAGTGAGCAGTTCTTC. V gene TRBV6-5 combines with J gene TRBJ2-1; possible D gene TRBD1, 6 bases. The CDR3 has 15 residues. In germline, CDR1 is MNHEY, CDR2 SVGAGI. The V end lost 8 bases, the J end lost 9 bases, and 23 bases lay between the germline ends.